The 19 T cell receptor beta chains presented below share a single source sample, sequenced in a study of control samples from healthy donors and cancer patients. The table came from immunoSEQ multiplex PCR; TCRdb's copy has only in-frame clones and leaves some out. The data contain tens of thousands of clones, approximately 94% of them singletons. Sequenced: blood. The receptors stem from a man aged 60-69 years in good health.

V usage is TRBV20-1 and J usage is TRBJ2-3; D ambiguous. The CDR3 loop spans 10 amino acids. V was trimmed by 8 bases and J by 5 bases, leaving 8 bases between them. CDR1 and CDR2 from the germline V gene are DFQATT and SNEGSKA (reference sequence). This CDR3 reads CSPRQDTQYF. CDR3 in DNA: TGCAGTCCGAGACAAGATACGCAGTATTTT.

V usage is TRBV11-2 and J usage is TRBJ1-6; 9 positions match TRBD1. V gave up 4 bases and J gave up 6 bases; unmatched junction bases: 10. Germline V CDR1 and CDR2: SGHAT, FQNNGV. The CDR3 consists of 17 residues. CDR3 residues: CASSSRDRVSGNSPLHF. The CDR3 DNA follows: TGTGCCAGCAGCTCCCGGGACAGGGTATCGGGTAATTCACCCCTCCACTTT.

The rearrangement uses TRBV19 and TRBJ1-5, with TRBD1 matching over 7 bases. V dropped 5 bases and J dropped 2; count of bases not matched to a gene: 18. The CDR3 is 19 residues long. Germline V lookup: CDR1 LNHDA, CDR2 SQIVND (reference sequence). CDR3 sequence (DNA): TGTGCCAGTAGTGCCGACCCTCCTAAGCTGAGGGGGCGCAATCAGCCCCAGCATTTT. Translating it yields CASSADPPKLRGRNQPQHF.

The chain joins TRBV11-2 to TRBJ1-1; TRBD1 matches at 10 bases. CDR3 length: 14 amino acids. The germline CDR1 and CDR2 sequences are SGHAT and FQNNGV. J was trimmed by 5 bases and V by 6 bases; bases with no gene match: 6. The CDR3 here is CASRSGTGVTEAFF. Here the CDR3 DNA reads TGTGCCAGCAGGTCCGGGACAGGGGTTACTGAAGCTTTCTTT.

V and J are TRBV4-2 and TRBJ2-3; 8 bases fit TRBD2. Germline CDR1 is LGHNA and CDR2 is YNFKEQ. The CDR3 consists of 16 residues. V shed 0 bases and J 5 bases; nucleotides not matched to a gene: 7. The CDR3 region is CASSQEVAGRGDTQYF. Written as DNA, the CDR3 is TGTGCCAGCAGCCAAGAAGTAGCGGGGCGGGGAGATACGCAGTATTTT.

The rearrangement uses TRBV7-7 and TRBJ2-3; D unresolved. The CDR3 consists of 15 residues. The germline CDR1 and CDR2 sequences are SSHAT and FNYEAQ (reference sequence). V lost 5 bases and J lost 0, with 12 bases in between. Here the CDR3 reads CASSPNSYSTDTQYF. The CDR3 coding sequence is TGTGCCAGCAGCCCCAACAGCTACAGCACAGATACGCAGTATTTT.

This chain connects TRBV2 to TRBJ1-5; 8 bases are shared with TRBD1. Trimming removed 4 bases from V and 2 bases from J; junction bases left unmatched: 4. This CDR3 contains 15 residues. Germline CDR1 SNHLY, CDR2 FYNNEI. The CDR3 bases are TGTGCCAGCAGTGGCAGGGGGCTCGGCAATCAGCCCCAGCATTTT. Protein product: CASSGRGLGNQPQHF.

The rearrangement joins TRBV6-2 or TRBV6-3 to TRBJ1-5; 10 positions match TRBD1. Per the germline V gene, CDR1 is MNHEY and CDR2 is SVGEGT. This CDR3 is built from 17 residues. V lost 2 bases, J lost 3 bases, and 7 bases stayed unmatched. The CDR3 is CASSYAGTGVSNQPQHF. The DNA of the CDR3 is TGTGCCAGCAGTTACGCCGGGACAGGGGTTTCCAATCAGCCCCAGCATTTT.

The chain links TRBV5-1 to TRBJ2-7, with D perhaps being TRBD1 or TRBD2 (5 bases each). This CDR3 contains 15 residues. Germline-derived CDR1 and CDR2 are SGHRS and YFSETQ. Trimming took off 9 bases at V and 2 bases at J, with 21 bases between the two ends. The CDR3 loop reads CATPPWDLQTYEQYF. DNA of the CDR3: TGCGCCACCCCCCCCTGGGACCTTCAAACCTACGAGCAGTACTTC. Variable domain in full (rest from reference TRBV5-1 and TRBJ2-7): KAGVTQTPRYLIKTRGQQVTLSCSPISGHRSVSWYQQTPGQGLQFLFEYFSETQRNKGNFPGRFSGRQFSNSRSEMNVSTLELGDSALYLCATPPWDLQTYEQYFGPGTRLTVT.

The CDR3 nucleotides are TGTGCCAGCAGTAGCCAGGGGGGAAACACCATATATTTT. This encodes CASSSQGGNTIYF. This chain uses TRBV2 with TRBJ1-3, with D possibly being TRBD1 (6 bases). The CDR3 length is 13 residues. V was trimmed by 5 bases and J by 4 bases, leaving 9 bases between them. CDR1 is SNHLY and CDR2 is FYNNEI in the germline V gene. The entire variable domain, with the rest obtained from reference TRBV2 and TRBJ1-3, is as follows: EPEVTQTPSHQVTQMGQEVILRCVPISNHLYFYWYRQILGQKVEFLVSFYNNEISEKSEIFDDQFSVERPDGSNFTLKIRSTKLEDSAMYFCASSSQGGNTIYFGEGSWLTVV.

The V call is TRBV21-1, the J call TRBJ2-4; whether TRBD1, the table's D call, matches the DNA was not checked. TRBV21-1 is marked as a pseudogene. The CDR3 spans 16 residues. The DNA of the CDR3 is TGTGCCAGCAGCGACCAAACAGGGGGAGCCAAAAACATTCAGTACTTC. Translated, it gives CASSDQTGGAKNIQYF.

This clone has a single count. The chain joins TRBV19 to TRBJ2-2; no clear D. The CDR3 loop spans 11 amino acids. The V end was cut by 9 bases, the J end by 2 bases, with 4 bases between. Germline V lookup: CDR1 LNHDA, CDR2 SQIVND (reference sequence). In nucleotides, the CDR3 is TGTGCCAGAGGAAACACCGGGGAGCTGTTTTTT. This codes for CARGNTGELFF.

The chain carries TRBV27 and TRBJ1-2; maybe TRBD1 (5 bases). The CDR3 has 14 residues. V was trimmed by 6 bases and J by 0 bases, leaving 11 bases between them. Germline V gene sequence: CDR1 MNHEY, CDR2 SMNVEV (reference sequence). CDR3 sequence reads: CASRVQGANYGYTF. The CDR3 nucleotides read TGTGCCAGCAGGGTTCAGGGAGCTAACTATGGCTACACCTTC.

The chain joins TRBV30 to TRBJ2-1, with 12 positions matching TRBD2. Trimming took 6 bases from V and 4 from J; bases not matched to a gene: 4. CDR1 is GTSNPN, CDR2 SVGIG, per germline (reference sequence). The CDR3 is 14 amino acids. The CDR3 DNA sequence: TGTGCCTGCAAGACTAGCGGGGGTTACAATGAGCAGTTCTTC. This encodes CACKTSGGYNEQFF.

This sequence joins TRBV18 and TRBJ1-1; unclear D gene. V shed 1 base and J shed 3 bases, with 12 bases lying between them. The CDR3 is 15 amino acids. Germline V lookup: CDR1 KGHSH, CDR2 LQKENI. This chain's CDR3 is CASSPRAVLDTEAFF. CDR3 in DNA: TGTGCCAGCTCACCACGGGCAGTGCTGGACACTGAAGCTTTCTTT.

The chain employs TRBV5-4 and TRBJ2-2; weak D call: TRBD1 (5 bases). Germline CDR1 is SGHNT and CDR2 is YYREEE (reference sequence). The length of the CDR3 is 16 residues. Trimming shortened V by 0 bases and J by 3 bases, and 12 bases separated the two germline ends. In nucleotides, the CDR3 is TGTGCCAGCAGCTTGGCCCCCCAGGGATACACCGGGGAGCTGTTTTTT. This encodes CASSLAPQGYTGELFF.

This chain connects TRBV4-1 to TRBJ2-3, with D uncertain. Germline assignment: CDR1 MGHRA and CDR2 YSYEKL. There are 15 residues in the CDR3. Trimming took 4 bases from V and 3 from J, leaving 14 bases between them. The CDR3 nucleotides are TGCGCCAGCAGCCCTTCTCCTCAAAATACAGATACGCAGTATTTT. This translates into CASSPSPQNTDTQYF.

The chain carries TRBV25-1 and TRBJ2-7; 9 bases line up with TRBD1. V gave up 7 bases and J gave up 2 bases; unmatched junction bases: 3. CDR1 MGHDK and CDR2 SYGVNS come from the germline V gene. The CDR3 runs to 13 residues. The CDR3 DNA follows: TGTGCCAGCACCAGGACAGGGGCCTACGAGCAGTACTTC. It codes for CASTRTGAYEQYF.

V is TRBV18 and J is TRBJ2-7; D not certain. In germline, CDR1 is KGHSH, CDR2 LQKENI. The V and J ends lost 3 bases and 0 bases respectively, with 6 bases between them. This CDR3 is built from 13 residues. This chain's CDR3 is CASSPALSYEQYF. The DNA of the CDR3 is TGTGCCAGCTCACCGGCTCTCTCCTACGAGCAGTACTTC.